These T cell receptor beta chains were read from a single sample in a study of blood T cells in healthy people across ages. TCRdb re-called the 5' RACE reads with MiXCR, one entry per CDR3 protein. The sample records nearly 800,000 distinct CDR3 sequences, just under 25% being singletons. The sample also formed part of further work on T cells of mothers and their children.

Material for sequencing was blood. All receptors come from a boy younger than 18 in good health. Both conserved end residues are part of each CDR3. The order of the fields is CDR3 DNA, CDR3 protein, D gene, clone size, J gene, V gene. The D gene is left open where the match is weak. Clone size is given for some rows only: seen once, a few or many times, or a class if the clone is expanded.

cdr3_nt: TGTGCCAGCAGAATTAGCGGGGTTAACACAGATACGCAGTATTTT
cdr3_aa: CASRISGVNTDTQYF
d_call: TRBD2
clone_size: NA
j_call: TRBJ2-3
v_call: TRBV12-3/TRBV12-4

cdr3_nt: TGTGCCAGCAGCTTTAGACTCTCTGGGGCCAACGTCCTGACTTTC
cdr3_aa: CASSFRLSGANVLTF
d_call: NA
clone_size: few
j_call: TRBJ2-6
v_call: TRBV11-2

cdr3_nt: TGCGCCAGCAGCCGTGTTGGGAACACCGGGGAGCTGTTTTTT
cdr3_aa: CASSRVGNTGELFF
d_call: NA
clone_size: NA
j_call: TRBJ2-2
v_call: TRBV4-3

cdr3_nt: TGTGCCAGCAGCTCCACGGTTGGCGGGGGTTATTCGAACACCGGGGAGCTGTTTTTT
cdr3_aa: CASSSTVGGGYSNTGELFF
d_call: TRBD2
clone_size: NA
j_call: TRBJ2-2
v_call: TRBV7-9

cdr3_nt: TGTGCCAGCAGTTTATCGGGGAGCCGTCTCTACGAGCAGTACTTC
cdr3_aa: CASSLSGSRLYEQYF
d_call: NA
clone_size: NA
j_call: TRBJ2-7
v_call: TRBV27

cdr3_nt: TGTGCCAGCAGTTACTCCCCTAGCGGGGGGGCCTATGAGCAGTTCTTC
cdr3_aa: CASSYSPSGGAYEQFF
d_call: TRBD2
clone_size: NA
j_call: TRBJ2-1
v_call: TRBV6-5

cdr3_nt: TGCAGCGCTGCCCTCGGTAGCACAGATACGCAGTATTTT
cdr3_aa: CSAALGSTDTQYF
d_call: NA
clone_size: few
j_call: TRBJ2-3
v_call: TRBV29-1

cdr3_nt: TGCGCCAGCAGCTCAACCGCCGGGGCAGGCGAGCAGTACTTC
cdr3_aa: CASSSTAGAGEQYF
d_call: NA
clone_size: NA
j_call: TRBJ2-7
v_call: TRBV5-1

cdr3_nt: TGCGCCAGCAGCTTGACTAGGAACGAGCAGTACTTC
cdr3_aa: CASSLTRNEQYF
d_call: NA
clone_size: few
j_call: TRBJ2-7
v_call: TRBV5-1

cdr3_nt: TGTGCCAGTAGCCGAACAGGGGATGGTGGCTACACCTTC
cdr3_aa: CASSRTGDGGYTF
d_call: TRBD1
clone_size: NA
j_call: TRBJ1-2
v_call: TRBV19

cdr3_nt: TGCGCCAGCAGCGCCTACCGCGGTCCGTCGAACAGCAATCAGCCCCAGCATTTT
cdr3_aa: CASSAYRGPSNSNQPQHF
d_call: NA
clone_size: NA
j_call: TRBJ1-5
v_call: TRBV5-1

cdr3_nt: TGTGCCAGCAGTTTCCGGACTAGCGGGACAAATGAGCAGTTCTTC
cdr3_aa: CASSFRTSGTNEQFF
d_call: TRBD2
clone_size: few
j_call: TRBJ2-1
v_call: TRBV27

cdr3_nt: TGTGCCAGCATGCACCAGACGGGAATCTACAATGAGCAGTTCTTC
cdr3_aa: CASMHQTGIYNEQFF
d_call: NA
clone_size: few
j_call: TRBJ2-1
v_call: TRBV6-1

cdr3_nt: TGTGCCAGCAGTTTTCTAGCGGGAGTCTCCTACGAGCAGTACTTC
cdr3_aa: CASSFLAGVSYEQYF
d_call: TRBD2
clone_size: few
j_call: TRBJ2-7
v_call: TRBV28

cdr3_nt: TGCGCCAGCAGCCAAGTCGAAGCGGCTGTGGTGGACACCGGGGAGCTGTTTTTT
cdr3_aa: CASSQVEAAVVDTGELFF
d_call: NA
clone_size: few
j_call: TRBJ2-2
v_call: TRBV4-1

cdr3_nt: TGCAGCGTTGAAGGTCGGGACCAGGGGGAGACCCAGTACTTC
cdr3_aa: CSVEGRDQGETQYF
d_call: NA
clone_size: NA
j_call: TRBJ2-5
v_call: TRBV29-1

cdr3_nt: TGCAGCGTGGCCGGGATAAATCAGCCCCAACATTTT
cdr3_aa: CSVAGINQPQHF
d_call: NA
clone_size: NA
j_call: TRBJ1-5
v_call: TRBV29-1

cdr3_nt: TGTGCCAGCAGTTTACGCGACAGCTTGACCGAGCAGTACTTC
cdr3_aa: CASSLRDSLTEQYF
d_call: NA
clone_size: NA
j_call: TRBJ2-7
v_call: TRBV27

cdr3_nt: TGTGCCAGCAGCCAAGGGAGCTTGCGGGAGGGCCTCAATGAGCAGTTCTTC
cdr3_aa: CASSQGSLREGLNEQFF
d_call: TRBD2
clone_size: NA
j_call: TRBJ2-1
v_call: TRBV4-2

cdr3_nt: TGTGCCAGCAGCTTAACGGGGACTAGCGGGGGTCCAGATACGCAGTATTTT
cdr3_aa: CASSLTGTSGGPDTQYF
d_call: TRBD2
clone_size: NA
j_call: TRBJ2-3
v_call: TRBV7-3

cdr3_nt: TGCGCCAGCAGCCCCGGTGGCCCCGGGCTGGGCACTGAAGCTTTCTTT
cdr3_aa: CASSPGGPGLGTEAFF
d_call: NA
clone_size: NA
j_call: TRBJ1-1
v_call: TRBV5-1

cdr3_nt: TGTGCCAGCAGCGTAGATTCGAGGGAGAAAGCTTTCTTT
cdr3_aa: CASSVDSREKAFF
d_call: NA
clone_size: few
j_call: TRBJ1-1
v_call: TRBV9

cdr3_nt: TGTGCCAGCAGGACCGGACTAGCGGAGAACTACAATGAGCAGTTCTTC
cdr3_aa: CASRTGLAENYNEQFF
d_call: TRBD2
clone_size: few
j_call: TRBJ2-1
v_call: TRBV6-2/TRBV6-3

cdr3_nt: TGTGCCATCAGTGATGGAGCGGGACTACAAGAGACCCAGTACTTC
cdr3_aa: CAISDGAGLQETQYF
d_call: TRBD2
clone_size: NA
j_call: TRBJ2-5
v_call: TRBV10-3

cdr3_nt: TGTGCCAGCAGGTACGCCTACGAGCAGTACTTC
cdr3_aa: CASRYAYEQYF
d_call: NA
clone_size: NA
j_call: TRBJ2-7
v_call: TRBV28

cdr3_nt: TGCAGTGCTAGAGATCGGGGACTAGCGGGAGGAAACATTCAGTACTTC
cdr3_aa: CSARDRGLAGGNIQYF
d_call: TRBD2
clone_size: NA
j_call: TRBJ2-4
v_call: TRBV20-1

cdr3_nt: TGTGCCAGCAGGAAGAACGACGTCTCTAATGAAAAACTGTTTTTT
cdr3_aa: CASRKNDVSNEKLFF
d_call: NA
clone_size: few
j_call: TRBJ1-4
v_call: TRBV27

cdr3_nt: TGTGCCATCAGTGAGGGGGGTGGGGGCGAGCAGTACTTC
cdr3_aa: CAISEGGGGEQYF
d_call: NA
clone_size: few
j_call: TRBJ2-7
v_call: TRBV10-3

cdr3_nt: TGTGCCAGCAGCGTTTCGACTTCTACCTACGAGCAGTACTTC
cdr3_aa: CASSVSTSTYEQYF
d_call: NA
clone_size: few
j_call: TRBJ2-7
v_call: TRBV7-9

cdr3_nt: TGTGCCAGCAGACCCATAGACAATGAGCAGTTCTTC
cdr3_aa: CASRPIDNEQFF
d_call: NA
clone_size: once
j_call: TRBJ2-1
v_call: TRBV12-3/TRBV12-4

cdr3_nt: TGTGCCAGCAGCCCCGCGACTGGGGCCAACGTCCTGACTTTC
cdr3_aa: CASSPATGANVLTF
d_call: NA
clone_size: NA
j_call: TRBJ2-6
v_call: TRBV7-9

cdr3_nt: TGTGCCACCAGTGGTGACAGGAACACTGAAGCTTTCTTT
cdr3_aa: CATSGDRNTEAFF
d_call: NA
clone_size: few
j_call: TRBJ1-1
v_call: TRBV24-1

cdr3_nt: TGTGCCACCCAGGACAGGGATGACACTGAAGCTTTCTTT
cdr3_aa: CATQDRDDTEAFF
d_call: TRBD1
clone_size: NA
j_call: TRBJ1-1
v_call: TRBV27

cdr3_nt: TGTGCCAGCAGTATGTGGGGACAGGGTTCTGTTGAGCAGTACTTC
cdr3_aa: CASSMWGQGSVEQYF
d_call: TRBD1
clone_size: few
j_call: TRBJ2-7
v_call: TRBV28

cdr3_nt: TGTGCCAGCAGCTTTCGGGGTCTAGCGGGGATCAGCACAGATACGCAGTATTTT
cdr3_aa: CASSFRGLAGISTDTQYF
d_call: TRBD2
clone_size: few
j_call: TRBJ2-3
v_call: TRBV7-3

cdr3_nt: TGTGCCAGCAGCCAAGATCCAGCCACCCAAAATGAAAAACTGTTTTTT
cdr3_aa: CASSQDPATQNEKLFF
d_call: NA
clone_size: few
j_call: TRBJ1-4
v_call: TRBV14

cdr3_nt: TGCAGCGTCGACCGAAAGGGGCTGCAGTACTTC
cdr3_aa: CSVDRKGLQYF
d_call: NA
clone_size: many
j_call: TRBJ2-7
v_call: TRBV29-1

cdr3_nt: TGTGCCAGCAGCTGGGCTAGCGGGAGGACCCACTACAATGAGCAGTTCTTC
cdr3_aa: CASSWASGRTHYNEQFF
d_call: TRBD2
clone_size: NA
j_call: TRBJ2-1
v_call: TRBV7-3

cdr3_nt: TGCGCCAGCAGCCAAGATTGGGCTAGCGGGGGGACCGGGGAGACCCAGTACTTC
cdr3_aa: CASSQDWASGGTGETQYF
d_call: TRBD2
clone_size: NA
j_call: TRBJ2-5
v_call: TRBV4-1

cdr3_nt: TGTGCCAGCAGTTTTCGGCGGACTAATGAAAAACTGTTTTTT
cdr3_aa: CASSFRRTNEKLFF
d_call: NA
clone_size: NA
j_call: TRBJ1-4
v_call: TRBV12-3/TRBV12-4

cdr3_nt: TGTGCCAGCAGTTTACTCGGACAGGCGACCGAGCAGTACTTC
cdr3_aa: CASSLLGQATEQYF
d_call: TRBD1
clone_size: few
j_call: TRBJ2-7
v_call: TRBV12-3/TRBV12-4

cdr3_nt: TGTGCCAGCAGTCTAGCGGGAAAGATTAACAATGAGCAGTTCTTC
cdr3_aa: CASSLAGKINNEQFF
d_call: TRBD2
clone_size: few
j_call: TRBJ2-1
v_call: TRBV6-5

cdr3_nt: TGTGCCAGCAGCCCAGTACTGCCTAGCGGGGCGAACAATGAGCAGTTCTTC
cdr3_aa: CASSPVLPSGANNEQFF
d_call: TRBD2
clone_size: NA
j_call: TRBJ2-1
v_call: TRBV7-9

cdr3_nt: TGTGCCACCAAAGGGGGGCCCCAGTACTTC
cdr3_aa: CATKGGPQYF
d_call: NA
clone_size: NA
j_call: TRBJ2-5
v_call: TRBV21-1

cdr3_nt: TGCGCCAGCAGCCCCCCCGGGAGGTACGAGCAGTACTTC
cdr3_aa: CASSPPGRYEQYF
d_call: TRBD2
clone_size: NA
j_call: TRBJ2-7
v_call: TRBV4-1

cdr3_nt: TGTGCCAGCAGTTCAGGGTCAAGGGGTATAGGACAGCCCCAGCATTTT
cdr3_aa: CASSSGSRGIGQPQHF
d_call: NA
clone_size: NA
j_call: TRBJ1-5
v_call: TRBV12-3/TRBV12-4

cdr3_nt: TGCGCCAGCAGCCAGGGACTAGGCCCGGAGACCCAGTACTTC
cdr3_aa: CASSQGLGPETQYF
d_call: TRBD2
clone_size: many
j_call: TRBJ2-5
v_call: TRBV4-1

cdr3_nt: TGTGCCAGCGGAAGGACTAGCGGGACAGACTACAATGAGCAGTTCTTC
cdr3_aa: CASGRTSGTDYNEQFF
d_call: TRBD2
clone_size: NA
j_call: TRBJ2-1
v_call: TRBV11-1

cdr3_nt: TGTGCCAGCAGTGAACGACCCGGGAACTATGGCTACACCTTC
cdr3_aa: CASSERPGNYGYTF
d_call: NA
clone_size: NA
j_call: TRBJ1-2
v_call: TRBV6-1

cdr3_nt: TGTGCCAGCAGCGCCGGACTAGCGGGGCCCTACGAGCAGTACTTC
cdr3_aa: CASSAGLAGPYEQYF
d_call: TRBD2
clone_size: few
j_call: TRBJ2-7
v_call: TRBV7-2

cdr3_nt: TGTGCCAGCAGTTTTCTGGACAGACCCTACGAGCAGTACTTC
cdr3_aa: CASSFLDRPYEQYF
d_call: NA
clone_size: NA
j_call: TRBJ2-7
v_call: TRBV27

cdr3_nt: TGTGCCAGCAGCTCCGTGAACACTGAAGCTTTCTTT
cdr3_aa: CASSSVNTEAFF
d_call: NA
clone_size: few
j_call: TRBJ1-1
v_call: TRBV7-2

cdr3_nt: TGTGCCAGCAGCTCCTCGGGGGCGTTCGGGGGAGGCTACACCTTC
cdr3_aa: CASSSSGAFGGGYTF
d_call: NA
clone_size: NA
j_call: TRBJ1-2
v_call: TRBV7-9

cdr3_nt: TGTGCCAGCAGTTTCAGACAGGAAAATAGGGAGCAGTTCTTC
cdr3_aa: CASSFRQENREQFF
d_call: NA
clone_size: NA
j_call: TRBJ2-1
v_call: TRBV27

cdr3_nt: TGTGCCAGCAGCCAAACCGGGACAGGGGTGTACGAGCAGTACTTC
cdr3_aa: CASSQTGTGVYEQYF
d_call: TRBD1
clone_size: NA
j_call: TRBJ2-7
v_call: TRBV7-9